A selection of T cell receptor beta chains follows, all from one sample in a study of blood T cell repertoires in COVID-19. The repertoire was sequenced with immunoSEQ multiplex PCR; TCRdb's copy has only in-frame clones and lacks some. The sample includes around 100,000 clones, approximately 86% of them seen just once. The sample consisted of peripheral blood. All receptors come from a man aged 50-60 years with active or convalescent COVID-19. CDR3s leave out the opening cysteine and the closing phenylalanine or tryptophan. Each record gives: J gene, V gene, CDR3 protein.

j_call: TRBJ1-3
v_call: TRBV9
cdr3_aa: ASSAQPRGPGNTIY

j_call: TRBJ2-1
v_call: TRBV6-2/TRBV6-3
cdr3_aa: ASSFRGLLHNEQF

j_call: TRBJ2-1
v_call: TRBV2
cdr3_aa: ASSGLASEEQF

j_call: TRBJ1-2
v_call: TRBV5-8
cdr3_aa: ASSARGIGNYGYT

j_call: TRBJ2-7
v_call: TRBV7-2
cdr3_aa: ASRGGTSGGYEQY

j_call: TRBJ2-1
v_call: TRBV4-3
cdr3_aa: ASSQGGQVNYNEQF

j_call: TRBJ1-2
v_call: TRBV3-1/TRBV3-2
cdr3_aa: ASSQQRYRGYT

j_call: TRBJ1-5
v_call: TRBV19
cdr3_aa: ASSGQGGNQPQH

j_call: TRBJ2-1
v_call: TRBV6-5
cdr3_aa: ASSLDFFSYNEQF

j_call: TRBJ1-6
v_call: TRBV13
cdr3_aa: ASSLEFGQNNSPLH

j_call: TRBJ2-7
v_call: TRBV28
cdr3_aa: ASSLPGTPTYEQY

j_call: TRBJ2-1
v_call: TRBV5-1
cdr3_aa: ASSPQGGEQF

j_call: TRBJ2-1
v_call: TRBV11-3
cdr3_aa: ASSARGGAYNEQF

j_call: TRBJ2-2
v_call: TRBV10-3
cdr3_aa: AISESRDRGYTGELF

j_call: TRBJ1-1
v_call: TRBV30
cdr3_aa: AWILFNRDFAEAF

j_call: TRBJ1-3
v_call: TRBV18
cdr3_aa: ASSLQQGDFGNTIY

j_call: TRBJ2-1
v_call: TRBV5-4
cdr3_aa: ASSSSQGANEQF

j_call: TRBJ2-3
v_call: TRBV29-1
cdr3_aa: SVETGTSGGQTDTQY

j_call: TRBJ1-1
v_call: TRBV9
cdr3_aa: ASSVSLNTEAF

j_call: TRBJ1-1
v_call: TRBV6-5
cdr3_aa: ASSRDLNTEAF

j_call: TRBJ1-1
v_call: TRBV18
cdr3_aa: ASSRGQDTEAF

j_call: TRBJ1-1
v_call: TRBV2
cdr3_aa: ASRGGGAAF

j_call: TRBJ1-3
v_call: TRBV6-6
cdr3_aa: ASSHGMGGSGNTIY

j_call: TRBJ1-6
v_call: TRBV7-2
cdr3_aa: ASSKGTGDNSPLH

j_call: TRBJ1-2
v_call: TRBV5-3
cdr3_aa: ARTMGRPNYGYT

j_call: TRBJ2-4
v_call: TRBV2
cdr3_aa: ASSVSKNIQY

j_call: TRBJ1-6
v_call: TRBV11-2
cdr3_aa: ASSLLGTENSPLH